This TCR beta chain is drawn from a study of T cells in Graves' hyperthyroidism and ophthalmopathy. Note on this clonotype: What it recognizes is unknown. One end of the junction does not line up with germline, which may come from a read error.

Reasons for excluding patients were uncontrolled infection, other autoimmune disease, pregnancy or lactation. Cells are PBMCs isolated from about 10 ml of fresh blood. This CDR3 region has 15 residues. CDR1 is SGHVS and CDR2 is FQNEAQ in the germline V gene. Study results and caveats: Using 13 V-J features, a model discriminated ophthalmopathy from stable hyperthyroidism. Clonotypes that were expanded in thyroid above 0.001 mostly appeared in blood too.

Researchers amplified the TCR beta CDR3 regions from RNA transcripts. The HTBI primer set was used in a first-round RT-PCR of the TCR CDR3. TCRdb recomputed calls from the multiplex PCR reads with MiXCR, one row per CDR3 protein. This table has under 700,000 distinct CDR3 sequences, roughly 17% appearing once. The sequenced sample consisted of blood. V usage is TRBV7-8 and J usage is TRBJ2-7; D perhaps matches TRBD1 (6 bases). The receptor comes from a woman aged 18-29 years with Graves' hyperthyroidism. The DNA for the CDR3 is TGTGCCAGCAGCTTAGCGGACAGCAGCTCCCACGAGCAGTACTTC. Translated: CASSLADSSSHEQYF.